This T cell receptor beta chain was sequenced in a study of cytomegalovirus exposure and HLA in healthy donors. General study results and limits: Previous analysis showed most TCR beta V segments were productive about 87% or about 30% of the time.

Worth noting for this clone: The antigen remains undetermined.

V lost 1 base and J 4 bases, leaving 4 bases between the germline ends. This CDR3 has 12 residues. From germline, CDR1 is SEHNR and CDR2 FQNEAQ (reference sequence). When sampled, the donors appeared nominally healthy, though they likely had unrecorded immune exposures. The PCR contained 60 Vbeta and 13 Jbeta primers. The repertoire was sequenced with immunoSEQ multiplex PCR; TCRdb's copy has only in-frame clones and lacks some. The data show over 150,000 clones, with over 60% seen just once and approximately 2.8% held by the top ten. The gene calls are TRBV7-9 and TRBJ1-1; D uncertain. Specimen: PBMCs. The source is a young woman in good health and CMV-seronegative. CDR3 in DNA: TGTGCCAGCAGCTTAGGGAGCACTGAAGCTTTCTTT. This translates into CASSLGSTEAFF.